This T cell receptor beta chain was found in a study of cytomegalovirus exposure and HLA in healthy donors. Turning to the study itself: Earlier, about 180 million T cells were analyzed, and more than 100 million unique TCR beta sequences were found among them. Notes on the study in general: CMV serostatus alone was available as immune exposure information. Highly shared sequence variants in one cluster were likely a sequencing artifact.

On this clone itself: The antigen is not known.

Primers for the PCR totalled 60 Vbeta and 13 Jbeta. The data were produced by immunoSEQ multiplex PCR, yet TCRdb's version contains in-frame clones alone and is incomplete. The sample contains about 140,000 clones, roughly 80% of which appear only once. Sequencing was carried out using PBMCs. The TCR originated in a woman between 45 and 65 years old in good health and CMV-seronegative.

The CDR3 sequence is CATSGGGGYNEQFF. CDR3 nucleotides: TGTGCCACCAGCGGTGGTGGCGGGTATAATGAGCAGTTCTTC. J is TRBJ2-1 and V is TRBV15; D is possibly TRBD2 (5 bases). CDR1 LNHNV and CDR2 YYDKDF come from the germline V gene (reference sequence). Trimming took off 5 bases at V and 7 bases at J, with 15 bases between the two ends. The CDR3 totals 14 residues.